A selection of T cell receptor beta chains follows, all from one sample in a study of CXCR3-negative and CXCR3-positive naive CD8 T cells. TCRdb re-called the 5' RACE reads; one entry per CDR3 protein, DNA not given. The listing contains 40,000 to 50,000 distinct CDR3 sequences. The material sequenced was naive CXCR3- CD8+ T cells from blood. Receptors were obtained from a human donor in good health. Some clones in this sample may be carry-over from other donors' samples. The CDR3 runs from the conserved cysteine through the conserved F or W.

V gene,J gene,CDR3 protein
TRBV3-1,TRBJ2-2,CASSLGLTNTGELFF
TRBV25-1,TRBJ2-3,CASRDRGISDTQYF
TRBV25-1,TRBJ2-5,CASSEFRNQETQYF
TRBV28,TRBJ2-7,CASSLTTSGGSYEQYF
TRBV12-3/TRBV12-4,TRBJ2-3,CASSQGFSTDTQYF
TRBV15,TRBJ1-1,CATSRDQGGTQRTEAFF
TRBV28,TRBJ2-1,CASSTIADSYNEQFF
TRBV28,TRBJ2-1,CASSLSTGFNEQFF
TRBV6-2/TRBV6-3,TRBJ2-7,CAISEETSGSYEQYF
TRBV9,TRBJ2-6,CASSVSGGVISGANVLTF
TRBV4-2,TRBJ1-1,CASSQGERANTEAFF
TRBV7-9,TRBJ2-5,CASSAIGAGGRETQYF
TRBV18,TRBJ2-1,CASSQERYNEQFF
TRBV5-1,TRBJ2-1,CASSLGTAYNEQFF
TRBV29-1,TRBJ1-1,CSVPSSLMNTEAFF
TRBV6-2/TRBV6-3,TRBJ2-1,CASRGTGYNEQFF
TRBV27,TRBJ2-1,CASSPGGLSSYNEQFF